This T cell receptor beta chain stems from a study of regulatory T cells in long-lasting Graves disease. The CDR3 runs 15 residues. V was clipped by 3 bases and J by 4 bases, with 15 bases between them. For TCR beta, libraries came from iRepertoire HTBI primers and Arm-PCR of CDR3 regions. MiXCR, applied by TCRdb to the multiplex PCR reads, yields one record per CDR3 protein. The sample holds roughly 400,000 distinct CDR3 sequences, 16% seen once. This clonotype occurred many times. Time point described: newly diagnosed GD, antithyroid drugs for less than 3 months. PBMCs were the source of the RNA used for TCR sequencing. Enrollment of patients was through an endocrinology department in Xi'an, China. The data also belong to a second study, concerning T cells in Graves' hyperthyroidism and ophthalmopathy. That work adds: An initial round of RT-PCR targeting the TCR CDR3 relied on the HTBI primer set. Ophthalmopathy prediction by the model preceded onset by a median roughly 6.3 months.

The chain recombines TRBV12-3 or TRBV12-4 with TRBJ1-1; unclear D gene. Sequencing used peripheral blood mononuclear cells (PBMCs), obtained at new diagnosis, from a patient treated with antithyroid drugs. The clonotype was recovered from a woman aged 18 to 35 with Graves disease. The DNA of the CDR3 is TGTGCCAGCAGTTTTCGGCGTCAAGGAGGCACTGAAGCTTTCTTT. Protein: CASSFRRQGGTEAFF.